The clone carrying this T cell receptor beta chain was detected many times. Its antigen is unidentified. These data belong to a study of breast tumors, draining lymph nodes, adjacent tissues. Overall study findings and caveats: The data were judged consistent with most tumor T cells coming from lymph node and expanding in tumor. Tumor TCR diversity was below lymph nodes but above nontumor tissue. The lymph node origin of tumor T cells was framed as consistent with a hypothesis, not demonstrated. Luminal-like breast cancer showed significantly greater tumor-nontumor repertoire similarity than basal-like breast cancer did.

TCRdb called the multiplex PCR reads again in MiXCR, with one record for every CDR3 protein. The repertoire includes some 97,000 distinct CDR3 sequences, 21% of them detected once, and less than 1.5% sits in the top ten. The lymph nodes were axillary draining lymph nodes from breast cancer patients. This TCR derives from a female donor with breast cancer. Some clones in this sample may be carry-over from other donors' samples. Sequencing was done on a sample of axillary lymph node tissue.

In DNA, the CDR3 is TGTGCCAGCAGTGAATATAATAGCAATCAGCCCCAGCATTTT. Its translation is CASSEYNSNQPQHF. The V gene is TRBV2, the J gene TRBJ1-5; D unresolved. CDR3 length: 14 residues. Per the germline V gene, CDR1 is SNHLY and CDR2 is FYNNEI. Trimming cost V 2 bases and J 0 bases, with 5 bases left between them.